This TCR beta chain was captured in a study of Ad26.COV2.S vaccination and SARS-CoV-2 variants (dated by TCRdb to about 2021). With regard to the full study: Vaccine-arm donors were drawn from COV1001, a multicentre, randomized, double-blind, placebo-controlled phase I-IIa trial of Ad26.COV2.S in healthy adults. The TCR-sequenced set comprised approximately 32 samples: approximately 19 Ad26.COV2.S vaccine recipients, 5 placebo recipients and 8 SARS-CoV-2 convalescent individuals. Dosing of Ad26.COV2.S was intramuscular, at either 5x10^10 or 1x10^11 viral particles, delivered as one shot or as two shots spaced 56 days apart. Investigators remained blinded to trial group allocation during experiments and outcome assessment. Trial participants were randomized into five groups of five: low-dose or high-dose Ad26.COV2.S given once or twice, or placebo on both occasions. The specificity and breadth of SARS-CoV-2-reactive T cell receptors after Ad26.COV2.S vaccination were assessed by TCRbeta repertoire sequencing.

In the paper's terms, the treatment or condition label means: over 15 received Ad26.COV2.S at low or high dose, single or two shots; five or six received placebo; per-sample allocation not given. For vaccine and placebo recipients, the sequenced repertoires came from samples collected on day 63 after the first injection. Cohort 1b enrolled roughly 25 adults aged 18-55 years at a single site in Boston, USA, between 29 July and 7 August 2020. As a vaccine, Ad26.COV2.S was a replication-incompetent adenovirus type 26 vector that expressed a prefusion-stabilized SARS-CoV-2 spike protein derived from the original Wuhan strain. The immunoSEQ Assay was used to sequence TCRbeta CDR3 regions. After extraction, genomic DNA underwent amplification by bias-controlled multiplex PCR, followed by high-throughput sequencing. For the original study's pipeline: To quantify the absolute abundance of each unique TCRbeta CDR3 region, sequences were collapsed and filtered. Usable DNA was measured by amplifying reference genes present in all nucleated cells, and TCRbeta template counts were normalized to that usable DNA to estimate T cell fraction. Repertoire TCRs were annotated as SARS-CoV-2-specific when V gene, CDR3 amino acid sequence and J gene were exactly matched to a known reactive TCR set. The reference SARS-CoV-2 TCR set was obtained from MIRA and was filtered for enrichment in COVID-19-positive ImmuneCODE repertoires, whereby public or cross-reactive TCRs were removed. Using the MIRA antigens, annotated TCRs were further analysed by specific ORF or by position within an ORF. Breadth was defined as the number of annotated unique rearrangements divided by the total number of unique productive rearrangements, and depth was defined as the summed frequency of the annotated unique rearrangements. Group comparisons of TCR breadth used two-sided Wilcoxon rank-sum tests. TCRdb's version of the immuneACCESS table is confined to in-frame rearrangements and falls short of the full clone set. An unresolved V gene accounts for under half of the shortfall where checked; the remainder is of unknown origin. V and J calls and clone size are as listed in that table; D and trimming were resolved from the DNA. The sample contains roughly 460,000 clones, 80% to 90% of them found a single time. The top ten constitute more than 1.5% of the sample.

Points the paper makes about the study in general: Substantial breadth of spike-specific CD8+ and CD4+ T cell responses was reported after vaccination. The authors noted that total T cell responses may have been underestimated by the TCR breadth and depth analyses. Vaccine and placebo recipients had similar non-spike TCR breadth, a finding consistent with the vaccine containing only spike. Compared with placebo recipients, Ad26.COV2.S recipients showed higher spike-specific TCR breadth (P = 0.0014). The study lacked the statistical power to compare responses across vaccine doses or regimens.

V lost 4 bases and J lost 5 bases, and the count of bases not matched to a germline gene is 8. CDR1 and CDR2 are read off the germline V gene as SGHRS and YFSETQ. The CDR3 contains 15 residues, cysteine and phenylalanine counted. Only the CDR3 part of the read is kept: 45 bases, read in frame from the first base. With respect to this clone: Its specific antigen is unknown. No base quality information exists; no much larger clone differs at one position.

In this chain, TRBV5-1 is recombined with TRBJ1-4, with 7 bases aligning to TRBD1. The source material was peripheral blood, sampled in a trial of Ad26.COV2.S vaccine versus placebo. The sequence derives from a person between 18 and 65 years old who received the Ad26.COV2.S COVID-19 vaccine or a placebo. The CDR3 sequence is CASSPTGTENEKLFF. The nucleotide sequence is TGCGCCAGCAGCCCGACAGGGACGGAGAATGAAAAACTGTTTTTT.